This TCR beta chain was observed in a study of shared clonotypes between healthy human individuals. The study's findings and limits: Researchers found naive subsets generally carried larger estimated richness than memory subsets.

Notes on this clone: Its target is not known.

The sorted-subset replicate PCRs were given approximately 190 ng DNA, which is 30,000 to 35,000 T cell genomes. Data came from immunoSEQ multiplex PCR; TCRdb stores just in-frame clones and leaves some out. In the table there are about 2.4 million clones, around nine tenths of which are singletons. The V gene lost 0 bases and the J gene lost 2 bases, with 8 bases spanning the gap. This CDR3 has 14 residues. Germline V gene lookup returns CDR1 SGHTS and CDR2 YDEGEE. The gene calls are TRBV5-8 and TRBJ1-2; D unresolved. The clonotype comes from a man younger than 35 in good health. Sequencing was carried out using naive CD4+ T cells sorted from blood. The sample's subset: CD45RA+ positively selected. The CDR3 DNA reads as TGTGCCAGCAGCTTGGGGCCGGACAACTATGGCTACACCTTC. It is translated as CASSLGPDNYGYTF.